This is a list of T cell receptor beta chains from one sample in a study of shared clonotypes between healthy human individuals. TCRdb's copy holds only in-frame clones and misses some; the assay was immunoSEQ multiplex PCR. The data hold a few million clones, with 93% observed a single time. The specimen sequenced was naive CD8+ T cells from PBMCs. These TCRs come from a man between 18 and 29 years old in good health. Some clones in this sample may be carry-over from other donors' samples. The conserved cysteine and the conserved F or W are not part of the CDR3 here. Some rows mark clone size as missing; the rest say once, few, many or name a class of expanded clone.

clone_size | j_call | v_call | cdr3_aa
NA | TRBJ2-1 | TRBV2 | ASSEENYNEQF
once | TRBJ2-7 | TRBV5-6 | ASSLAGRPYEQY
NA | TRBJ1-1 | TRBV5-1 | ASRGANTEAF
NA | TRBJ2-7 | TRBV7-6 | ASSPRDRAYEQY
NA | TRBJ2-3 | TRBV7-6 | ASSPLGGPDTQY
NA | TRBJ2-2 | TRBV9 | ASSVARGSGELF
NA | TRBJ2-7 | TRBV5-6 | ASSLGQGYSYEQY
NA | TRBJ2-3 | TRBV27 | ASFGQLTDTQY
NA | TRBJ2-7 | TRBV9 | ASSPTGGGEQY
NA | TRBJ1-1 | TRBV9 | ASSGGEGTEAF
NA | TRBJ2-2 | TRBV28 | ASSPRTGEASTGELF
NA | TRBJ1-2 | TRBV28 | ASSPNYGYT
NA | TRBJ2-7 | TRBV5-4 | ASSLSGSGVHEQY
NA | TRBJ1-3 | TRBV7-6 | ASTSRGANTIY
NA | TRBJ1-5 | TRBV5-3 | ARRTAEPILNSNQPQH
NA | TRBJ2-2 | TRBV9 | ASSVGGSGRFFTGELF